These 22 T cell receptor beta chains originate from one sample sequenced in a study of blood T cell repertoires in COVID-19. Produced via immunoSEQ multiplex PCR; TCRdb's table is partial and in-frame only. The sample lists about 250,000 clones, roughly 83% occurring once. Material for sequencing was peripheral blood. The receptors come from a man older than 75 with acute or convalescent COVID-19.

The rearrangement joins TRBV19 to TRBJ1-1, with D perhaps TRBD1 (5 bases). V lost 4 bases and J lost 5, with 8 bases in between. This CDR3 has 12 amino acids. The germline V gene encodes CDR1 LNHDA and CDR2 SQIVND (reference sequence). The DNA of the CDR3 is TGTGCCAGTAGTACAGGGTTTACTGAAGCTTTCTTT. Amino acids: CASSTGFTEAFF. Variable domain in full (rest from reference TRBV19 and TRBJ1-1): DGGITQSPKYLFRKEGQNVTLSCEQNLNHDAMYWYRQDPGQGLRLIYYSQIVNDFQKGDIAEGYSVSREKKESFPLTVTSAQKNPTAFYLCASSTGFTEAFFGQGTRLTVV.

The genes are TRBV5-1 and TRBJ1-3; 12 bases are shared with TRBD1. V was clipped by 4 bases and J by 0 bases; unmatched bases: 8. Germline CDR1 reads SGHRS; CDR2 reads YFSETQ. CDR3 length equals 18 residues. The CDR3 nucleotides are TGCGCCAGCAGCCCCGGGACAGGGGGCCTGAGCTCTGGAAACACCATATATTTT. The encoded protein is CASSPGTGGLSSGNTIYF.

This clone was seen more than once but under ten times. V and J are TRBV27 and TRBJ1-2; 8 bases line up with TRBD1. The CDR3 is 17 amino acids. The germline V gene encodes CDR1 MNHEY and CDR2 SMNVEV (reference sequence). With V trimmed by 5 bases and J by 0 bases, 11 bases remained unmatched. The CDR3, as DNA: TGTGCCAGCAGTCCGGAGGGACAGGCCAGAGCTAACTATGGCTACACCTTC. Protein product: CASSPEGQARANYGYTF.

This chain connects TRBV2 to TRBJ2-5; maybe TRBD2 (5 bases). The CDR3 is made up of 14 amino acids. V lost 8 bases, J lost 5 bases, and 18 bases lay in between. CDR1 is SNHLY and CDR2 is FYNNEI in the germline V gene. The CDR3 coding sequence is TGTGCCAGCCTATATCTGGAGGAACTCGAGACCCAGTACTTC. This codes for CASLYLEELETQYF.

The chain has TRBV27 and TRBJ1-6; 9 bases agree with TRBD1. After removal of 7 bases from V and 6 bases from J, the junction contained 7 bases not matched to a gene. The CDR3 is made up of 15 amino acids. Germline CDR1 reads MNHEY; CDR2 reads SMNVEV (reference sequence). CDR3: CASTRGDRVNSPLHF. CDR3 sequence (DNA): TGTGCCAGCACACGGGGGGACAGGGTTAATTCACCCCTCCACTTT.

CDR3 residues: CASSQALTSGGENEQFF. CDR3 DNA sequence: TGCGCCAGCAGCCAGGCCTTGACTAGCGGGGGGGAAAATGAGCAGTTCTTC. This rearrangement joins TRBV5-1 to TRBJ2-1, with 14 bases identical to TRBD2. The germline gives CDR1 SGHRS, CDR2 YFSETQ. This CDR3 is built from 17 residues. V lost 4 bases to trimming and J lost 7 bases; unmatched junction nucleotides: 10.

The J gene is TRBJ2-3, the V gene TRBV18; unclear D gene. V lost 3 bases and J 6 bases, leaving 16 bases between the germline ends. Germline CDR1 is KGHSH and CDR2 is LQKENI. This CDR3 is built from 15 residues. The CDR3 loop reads CASSPPESQRDTQYF. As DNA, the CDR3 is TGTGCCAGCTCACCCCCGGAGTCCCAACGGGATACGCAGTATTTT.

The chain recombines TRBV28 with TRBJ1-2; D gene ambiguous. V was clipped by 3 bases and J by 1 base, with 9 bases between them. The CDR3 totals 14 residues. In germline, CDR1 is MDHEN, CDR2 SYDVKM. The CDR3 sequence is CASSLYRGNYGYTF. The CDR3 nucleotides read TGTGCCAGCAGTTTGTACCGGGGTAACTATGGCTACACCTTC.

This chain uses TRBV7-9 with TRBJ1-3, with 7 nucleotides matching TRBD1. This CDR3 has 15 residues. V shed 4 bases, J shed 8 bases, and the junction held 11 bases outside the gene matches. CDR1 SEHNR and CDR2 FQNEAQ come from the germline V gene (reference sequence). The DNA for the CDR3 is TGTGCCAGCAGCTCATTGAGACAGGGAGGACACACCATATATTTT. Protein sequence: CASSSLRQGGHTIYF.

The CDR3 DNA follows: TGTGCCAGTAGTGCCGGGACAGGGTCGCAGGGCTCCTACAATGAGCAGTTCTTC. Encoded protein: CASSAGTGSQGSYNEQFF. The chain carries TRBV19 and TRBJ2-1; 9 positions match TRBD1. The trim removed 5 bases at V and 0 bases at J, leaving 11 bases unmatched. Germline V CDR1 and CDR2: LNHDA, SQIVND (reference sequence). The CDR3 spans 18 residues.

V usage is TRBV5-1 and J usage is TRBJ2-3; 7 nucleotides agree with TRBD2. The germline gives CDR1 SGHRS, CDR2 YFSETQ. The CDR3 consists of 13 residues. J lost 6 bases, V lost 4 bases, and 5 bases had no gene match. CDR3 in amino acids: CASSVGGGDTQYF. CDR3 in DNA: TGCGCCAGCAGCGTCGGGGGAGGGGATACGCAGTATTTT.

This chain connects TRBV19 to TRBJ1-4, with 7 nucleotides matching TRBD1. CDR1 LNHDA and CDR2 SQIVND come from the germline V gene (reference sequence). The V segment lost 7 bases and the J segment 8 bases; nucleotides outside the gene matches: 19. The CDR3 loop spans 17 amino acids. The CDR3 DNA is TGTGCCAGTACCAGCCTGACAGGGCCAAGGGTTGTCGAAAAACTGTTTTTT. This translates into CASTSLTGPRVVEKLFF.

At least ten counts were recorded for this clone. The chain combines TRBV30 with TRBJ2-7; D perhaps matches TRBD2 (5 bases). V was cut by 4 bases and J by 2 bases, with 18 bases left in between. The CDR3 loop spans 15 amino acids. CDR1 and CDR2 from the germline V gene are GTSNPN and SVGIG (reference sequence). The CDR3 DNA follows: TGTGCCTGGACCCCTTCGAATCGAGGGCCCTACGAGCAGTACTTC. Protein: CAWTPSNRGPYEQYF.

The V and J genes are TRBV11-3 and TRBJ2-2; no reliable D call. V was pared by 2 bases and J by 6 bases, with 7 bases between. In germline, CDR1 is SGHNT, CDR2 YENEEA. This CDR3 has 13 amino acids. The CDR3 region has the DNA TGTGCCAGCAGCTTAAGCGCTCCCGGGGAGCTGTTTTTT. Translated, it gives CASSLSAPGELFF.

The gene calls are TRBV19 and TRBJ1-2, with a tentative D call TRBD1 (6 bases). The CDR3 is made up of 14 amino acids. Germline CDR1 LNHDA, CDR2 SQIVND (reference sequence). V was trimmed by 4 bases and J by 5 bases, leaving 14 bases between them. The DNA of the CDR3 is TGTGCCAGTAGTAGAGGACAACAGGGATATGGCTACACCTTC. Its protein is CASSRGQQGYGYTF.

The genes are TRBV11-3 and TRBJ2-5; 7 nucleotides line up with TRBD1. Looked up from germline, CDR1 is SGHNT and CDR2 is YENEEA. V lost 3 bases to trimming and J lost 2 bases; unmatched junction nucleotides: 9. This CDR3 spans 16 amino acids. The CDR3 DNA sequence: TGTGCCAGCAGCTTTGGGACAGTGAGGGGGCAAGAGACCCAGTACTTC. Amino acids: CASSFGTVRGQETQYF. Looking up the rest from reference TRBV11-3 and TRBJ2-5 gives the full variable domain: EAGVVQSPRYKIIEKKQPVAFWCNPISGHNTLYWYLQNLGQGPELLIRYENEEAVDDSQLPKDRFSAERLKGVDSTLKIQPAELGDSAVYLCASSFGTVRGQETQYFGPGTRLLVL.

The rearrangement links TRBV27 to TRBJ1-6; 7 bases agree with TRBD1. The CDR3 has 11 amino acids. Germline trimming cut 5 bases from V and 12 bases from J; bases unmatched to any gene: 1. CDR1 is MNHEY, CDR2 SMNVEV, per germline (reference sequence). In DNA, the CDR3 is TGTGCCAGCAGTCGGACAGGACCCCTCCACTTT. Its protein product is CASSRTGPLHF.

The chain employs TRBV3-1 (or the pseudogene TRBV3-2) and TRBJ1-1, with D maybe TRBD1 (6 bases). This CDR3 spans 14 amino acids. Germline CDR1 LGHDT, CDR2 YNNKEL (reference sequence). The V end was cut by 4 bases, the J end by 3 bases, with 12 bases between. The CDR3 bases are TGTGCCAGCAGCCTACAGGGACGGGACACTGAAGCTTTCTTT. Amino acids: CASSLQGRDTEAFF.

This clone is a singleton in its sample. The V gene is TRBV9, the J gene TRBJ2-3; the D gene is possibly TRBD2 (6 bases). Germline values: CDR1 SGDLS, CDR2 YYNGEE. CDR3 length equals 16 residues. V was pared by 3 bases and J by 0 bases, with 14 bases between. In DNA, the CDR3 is TGTGCCAGCAGCGCCATGCTAGCGACTAGCACAGATACGCAGTATTTT. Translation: CASSAMLATSTDTQYF.

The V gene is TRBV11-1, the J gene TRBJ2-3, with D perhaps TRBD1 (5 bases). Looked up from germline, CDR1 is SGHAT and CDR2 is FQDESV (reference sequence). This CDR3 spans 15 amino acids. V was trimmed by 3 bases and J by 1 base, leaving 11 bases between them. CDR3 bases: TGTGCCAGCAGCTTGGGGCACGCACGCACAGATACGCAGTATTTT. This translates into CASSLGHARTDTQYF.

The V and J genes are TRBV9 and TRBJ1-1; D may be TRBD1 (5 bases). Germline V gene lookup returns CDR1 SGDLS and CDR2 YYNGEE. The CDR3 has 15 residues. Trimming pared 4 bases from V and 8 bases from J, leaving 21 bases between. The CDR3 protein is CASSLTSGGEWEAFF. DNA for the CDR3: TGTGCCAGCAGCCTAACTTCCGGGGGGGAATGGGAAGCTTTCTTT.

Here the CDR3 reads CASSKGLTLTGPSNQPQHF. In nucleotides, the CDR3 is TGTGCCAGCAGCAAAGGCCTAACATTGACAGGCCCTAGCAATCAGCCCCAGCATTTT. J is TRBJ1-5 and V is TRBV21-1; the table's TRBD1 call for D was not verified on the DNA. TRBV21-1 is tagged as a pseudogene. The CDR3 is 19 residues long.